This TCR beta chain is drawn from a study of shared clonotypes between healthy human individuals. Each of the donors was a healthy adult who was HIV-negative and had not had a recent acute infection or vaccination. This CDR3 has 14 amino acids. The V end was cut by 2 bases, the J end by 2 bases, with 9 bases between. From germline, CDR1 is MNHNS and CDR2 SASEGT. The authors' processing: Filtering differed because ImmunoSEQ produced junction-only sequences that carried no quality scores. TCRdb keeps only in-frame clones here, not all; method: immunoSEQ multiplex PCR. V and J calls and clone size are as listed in that table; D and trimming were resolved from the DNA. The sample includes under 2,500,000 clones, approximately 95% of them seen just once. Study findings and constraints: Exclusively blood specimens were collected; tissue repertoires likely differ.

A remark on this clone: What it binds is not known.

The sequence was collected from a man younger than 35 in good health. The chain links TRBV6-1 to TRBJ2-5; D is undetermined. The sequencing input was naive CD4+ T cells sorted from blood. Subset described: CD45RA+ positively selected. CDR3 protein: CASSERAGQETQYF. CDR3 DNA sequence: TGTGCCAGCAGTGAACGGGCAGGACAAGAGACCCAGTACTTC.